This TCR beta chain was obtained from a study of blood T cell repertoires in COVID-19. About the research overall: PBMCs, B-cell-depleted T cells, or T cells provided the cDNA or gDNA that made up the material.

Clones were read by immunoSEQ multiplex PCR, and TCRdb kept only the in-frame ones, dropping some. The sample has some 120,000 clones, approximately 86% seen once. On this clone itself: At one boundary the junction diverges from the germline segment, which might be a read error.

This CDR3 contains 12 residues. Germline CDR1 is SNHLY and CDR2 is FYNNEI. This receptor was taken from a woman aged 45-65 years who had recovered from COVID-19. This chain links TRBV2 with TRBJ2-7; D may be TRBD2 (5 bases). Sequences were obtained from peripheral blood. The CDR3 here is CASSEGLYEQYF. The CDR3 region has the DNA TGTGCCAGCAGCGAAGGACTTTACGAGCAGTACTTC.